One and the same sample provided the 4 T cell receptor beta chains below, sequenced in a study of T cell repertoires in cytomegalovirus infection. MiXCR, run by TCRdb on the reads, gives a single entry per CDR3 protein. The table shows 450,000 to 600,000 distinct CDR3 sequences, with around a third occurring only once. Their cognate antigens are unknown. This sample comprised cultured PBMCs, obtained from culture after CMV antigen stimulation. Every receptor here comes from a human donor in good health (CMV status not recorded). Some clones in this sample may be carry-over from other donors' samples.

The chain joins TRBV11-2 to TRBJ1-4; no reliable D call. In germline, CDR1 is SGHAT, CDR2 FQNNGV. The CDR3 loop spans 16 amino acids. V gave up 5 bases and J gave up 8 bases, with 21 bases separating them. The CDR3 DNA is TGTGCCAGCAGCCTACGGGCCGGGCAGAGGGAAGAAAAACTGTTTTTT. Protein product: CASSLRAGQREEKLFF. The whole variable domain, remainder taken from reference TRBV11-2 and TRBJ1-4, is EAGVAQSPRYKIIEKRQSVAFWCNPISGHATLYWYQQILGQGPKLLIQFQNNGVVDDSQLPKDRFSAERLKGVDSTLKIQPAKLEDSAVYLCASSLRAGQREEKLFFGSGTQLSVL.

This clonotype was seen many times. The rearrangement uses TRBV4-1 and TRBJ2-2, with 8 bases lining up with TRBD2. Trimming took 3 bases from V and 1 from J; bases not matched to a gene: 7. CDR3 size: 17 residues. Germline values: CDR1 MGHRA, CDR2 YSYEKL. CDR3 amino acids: CASSHTTSERNTGELFF. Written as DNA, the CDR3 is TGCGCCAGCAGCCACACGACTAGCGAGAGGAACACCGGGGAGCTGTTTTTT.

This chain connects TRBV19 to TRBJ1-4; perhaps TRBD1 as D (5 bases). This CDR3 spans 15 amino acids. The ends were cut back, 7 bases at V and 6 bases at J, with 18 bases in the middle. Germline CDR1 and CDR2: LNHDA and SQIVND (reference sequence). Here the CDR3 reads CASNHRGPLDEKLFF. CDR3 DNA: TGTGCCAGTAACCATAGGGGACCGTTGGATGAAAAACTGTTTTTT.

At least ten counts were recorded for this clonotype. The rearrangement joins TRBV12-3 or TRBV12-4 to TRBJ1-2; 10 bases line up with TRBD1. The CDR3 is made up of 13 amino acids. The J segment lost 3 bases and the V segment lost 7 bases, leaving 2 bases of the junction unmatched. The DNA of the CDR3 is TGTGCCAGCACAGGACAGGGGGACTATGGCTACACCTTC. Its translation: CASTGQGDYGYTF.